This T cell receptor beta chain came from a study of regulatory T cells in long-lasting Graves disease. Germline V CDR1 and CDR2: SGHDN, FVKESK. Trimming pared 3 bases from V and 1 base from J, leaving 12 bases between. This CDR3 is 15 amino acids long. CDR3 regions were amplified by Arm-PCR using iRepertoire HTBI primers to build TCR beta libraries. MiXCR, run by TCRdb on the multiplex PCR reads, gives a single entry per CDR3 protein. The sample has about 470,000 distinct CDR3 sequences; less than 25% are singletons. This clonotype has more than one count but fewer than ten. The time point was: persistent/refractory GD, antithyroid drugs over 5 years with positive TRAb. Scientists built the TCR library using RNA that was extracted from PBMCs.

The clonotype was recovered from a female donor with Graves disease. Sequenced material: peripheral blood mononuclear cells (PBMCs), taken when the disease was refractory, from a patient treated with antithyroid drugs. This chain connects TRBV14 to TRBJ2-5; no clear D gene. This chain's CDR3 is CASSQHVAAQETQYF. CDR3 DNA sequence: TGTGCCAGCAGCCAGCACGTGGCAGCCCAAGAGACCCAGTACTTC.